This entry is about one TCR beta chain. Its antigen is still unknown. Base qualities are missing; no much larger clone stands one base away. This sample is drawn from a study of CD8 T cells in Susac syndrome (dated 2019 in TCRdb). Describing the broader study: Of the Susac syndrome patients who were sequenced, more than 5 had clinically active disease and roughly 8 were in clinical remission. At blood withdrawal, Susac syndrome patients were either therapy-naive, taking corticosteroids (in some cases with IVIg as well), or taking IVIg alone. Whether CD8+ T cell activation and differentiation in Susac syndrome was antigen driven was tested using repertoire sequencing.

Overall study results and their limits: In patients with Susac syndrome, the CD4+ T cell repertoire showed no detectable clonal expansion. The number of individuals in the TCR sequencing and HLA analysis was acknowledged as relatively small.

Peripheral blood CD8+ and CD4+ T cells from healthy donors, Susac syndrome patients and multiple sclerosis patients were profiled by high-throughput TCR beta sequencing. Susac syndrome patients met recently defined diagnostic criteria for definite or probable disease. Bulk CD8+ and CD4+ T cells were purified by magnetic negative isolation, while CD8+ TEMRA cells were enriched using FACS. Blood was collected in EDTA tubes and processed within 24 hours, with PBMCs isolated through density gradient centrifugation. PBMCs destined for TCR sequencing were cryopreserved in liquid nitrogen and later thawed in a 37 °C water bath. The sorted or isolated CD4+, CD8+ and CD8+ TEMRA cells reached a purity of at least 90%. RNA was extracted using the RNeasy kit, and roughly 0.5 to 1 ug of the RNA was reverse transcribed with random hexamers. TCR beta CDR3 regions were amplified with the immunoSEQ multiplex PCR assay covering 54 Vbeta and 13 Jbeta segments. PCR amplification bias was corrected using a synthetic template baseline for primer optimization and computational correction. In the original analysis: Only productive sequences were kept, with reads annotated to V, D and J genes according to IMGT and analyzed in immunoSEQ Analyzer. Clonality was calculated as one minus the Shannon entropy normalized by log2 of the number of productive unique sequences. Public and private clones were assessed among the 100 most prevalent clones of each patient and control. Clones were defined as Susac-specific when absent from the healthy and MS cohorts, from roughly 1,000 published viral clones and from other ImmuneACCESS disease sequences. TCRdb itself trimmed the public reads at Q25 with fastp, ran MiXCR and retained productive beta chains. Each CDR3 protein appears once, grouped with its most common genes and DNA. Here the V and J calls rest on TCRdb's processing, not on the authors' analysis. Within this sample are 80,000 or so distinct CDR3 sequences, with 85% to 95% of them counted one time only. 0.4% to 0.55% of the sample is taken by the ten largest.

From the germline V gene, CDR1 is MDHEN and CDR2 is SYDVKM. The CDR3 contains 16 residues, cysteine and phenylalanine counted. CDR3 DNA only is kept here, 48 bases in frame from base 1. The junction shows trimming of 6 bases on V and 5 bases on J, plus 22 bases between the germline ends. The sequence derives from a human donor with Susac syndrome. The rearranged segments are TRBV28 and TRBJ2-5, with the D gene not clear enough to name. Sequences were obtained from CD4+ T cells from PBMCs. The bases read TGTGCCAGCAGCCCCCCCGCCAGACCTATTGGGGAGACCCAGTACTTC. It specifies CASSPPARPIGETQYF.